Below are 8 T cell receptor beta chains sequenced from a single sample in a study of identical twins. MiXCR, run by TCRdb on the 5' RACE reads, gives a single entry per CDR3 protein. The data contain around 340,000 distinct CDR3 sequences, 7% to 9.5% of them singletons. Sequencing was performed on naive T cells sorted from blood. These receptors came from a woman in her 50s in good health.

The DNA for the CDR3 is TGTGCCAGCAGCCCGTATGGCGGCGACTACGAGCAGTACTTC. This encodes CASSPYGGDYEQYF. The chain joins TRBV7-8 to TRBJ2-7, with D unclear. This CDR3 is built from 14 residues. V was shortened by 5 bases and J by 3 bases, with 14 bases between the two germline ends. CDR1 is SGHVS, CDR2 FQNEAQ, per germline.

For the CDR3, the DNA is TGCGCCAGCAGCCTCCTCGGGAGGGCCCGTTCCTACAATGAGCAGTTCTTC. Encoded protein: CASSLLGRARSYNEQFF. The V gene is TRBV4-1, the J gene TRBJ2-1; 8 bases map to TRBD2. J was trimmed by 1 base and V by 4 bases; bases with no gene match: 9. The CDR3 extends over 17 amino acids. CDR1 is MGHRA and CDR2 is YSYEKL in the germline V gene.

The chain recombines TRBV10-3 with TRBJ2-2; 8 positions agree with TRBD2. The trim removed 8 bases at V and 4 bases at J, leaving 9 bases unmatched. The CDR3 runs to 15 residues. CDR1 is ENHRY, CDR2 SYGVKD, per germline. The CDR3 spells CAIRGPGLGTGELFF. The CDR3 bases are TGTGCCATCCGGGGTCCGGGACTAGGCACCGGGGAGCTGTTTTTT.

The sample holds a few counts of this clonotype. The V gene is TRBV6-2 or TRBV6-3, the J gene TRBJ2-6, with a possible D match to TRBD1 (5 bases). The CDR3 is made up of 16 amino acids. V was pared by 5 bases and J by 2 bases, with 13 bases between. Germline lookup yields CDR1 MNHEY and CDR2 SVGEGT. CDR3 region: CASSLDSPAGANVLTF. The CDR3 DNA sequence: TGTGCCAGCAGTCTTGACAGTCCTGCTGGGGCCAACGTCCTGACTTTC.

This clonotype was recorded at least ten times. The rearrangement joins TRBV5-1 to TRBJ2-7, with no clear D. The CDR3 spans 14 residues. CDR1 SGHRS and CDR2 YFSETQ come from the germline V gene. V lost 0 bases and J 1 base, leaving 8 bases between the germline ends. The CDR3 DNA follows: TGCGCCAGCAGCTTGGAGGCAGATTCCTACGAGCAGTACTTC. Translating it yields CASSLEADSYEQYF.

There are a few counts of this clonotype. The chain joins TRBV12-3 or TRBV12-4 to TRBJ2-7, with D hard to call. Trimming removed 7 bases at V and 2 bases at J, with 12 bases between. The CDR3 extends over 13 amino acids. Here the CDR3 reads CASTTGPTYEQYF. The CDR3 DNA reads TGTGCCAGCACCACCGGGCCGACCTACGAGCAGTACTTC.

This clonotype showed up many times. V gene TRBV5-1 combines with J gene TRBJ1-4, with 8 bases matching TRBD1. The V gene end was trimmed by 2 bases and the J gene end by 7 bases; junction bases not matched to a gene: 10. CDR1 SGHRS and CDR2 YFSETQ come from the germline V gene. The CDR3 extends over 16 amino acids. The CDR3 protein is CASSFHGQGGIEKLFF. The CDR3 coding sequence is TGCGCCAGCAGCTTTCACGGACAGGGTGGGATTGAAAAACTGTTTTTT.

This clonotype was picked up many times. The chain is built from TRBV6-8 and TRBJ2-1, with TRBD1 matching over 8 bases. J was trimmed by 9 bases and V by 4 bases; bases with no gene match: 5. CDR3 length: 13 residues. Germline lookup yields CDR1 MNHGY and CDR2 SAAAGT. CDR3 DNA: TGTGCCAGCAGTTCCACCACAGGGGGTGAGCAGTTCTTC. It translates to CASSSTTGGEQFF.